This T cell receptor beta chain was profiled in a study of blood T cells in healthy people across ages. With a J-beta primer mix and a sample-barcoded 5' primer, a second PCR ran roughly 7 to 11 cycles. No fewer than 3 million CDR3-containing paired-end reads came from each sample. TCRdb itself ran the 5' RACE reads through MiXCR, one entry per CDR3 protein. Of hundreds of thousands of distinct CDR3 sequences listed, approximately 31% are singletons. The CDR3 is 12 amino acids. Germline lookup yields CDR1 SGHAT and CDR2 FQNNGV. The ends lost 5 bases at V and 11 bases at J; junction bases unmatched: 7.

The clonotype originates from an elderly woman in good health. The chain joins TRBV11-2 to TRBJ1-1; 8 bases match TRBD1. The sample taken for sequencing was blood. CDR3 in DNA: TGTGCCAGCAGCACCACCCAGGGGGCGGCTTTCTTT. Amino acid sequence: CASSTTQGAAFF.